The clone carrying this T cell receptor (beta chain) came up a few times. Its antigen is unknown. Treatment denoted: some 20 received Ad26.COV2.S at low or high dose, single or two shots; about 5 received placebo; per-sample allocation not given. The investigators took samples on day 63 after the first vaccine or placebo injection. This CDR3 contains 15 residues. Per germline, CDR1 KGHSH and CDR2 LQKENI. With V trimmed by 6 bases and J by 1 base, 7 bases remained unmatched. The record originates from a study of Ad26.COV2.S vaccination and SARS-CoV-2 variants. Study-wide context: In the study, Ad26.COV2.S was injected intramuscularly once, or twice 56 days apart.

Only in-frame clones appear in the TCRdb table, and some are missing; sequencing was by immunoSEQ multiplex PCR. The table lists a few hundred thousand clones, 83% of them singletons. Study-wide results and caveats: The placebo group had lower spike-specific TCR breadth than the vaccine recipients did. There was a possibility that the TCR breadth and depth analyses underestimated total T cell responses. After vaccination, substantial breadth of spike-specific CD8+ and CD4+ responses was reported.

This clonotype originated in a person between 18 and 60 years old who received the Ad26.COV2.S COVID-19 vaccine or a placebo. Sample: peripheral blood, taken in a trial of Ad26.COV2.S vaccine versus placebo. The rearrangement links TRBV18 to TRBJ2-3; 7 nucleotides match TRBD1. The CDR3 DNA sequence: TGTGCCAGCTCCTCTTTACAGGGGCGCACAGATACGCAGTATTTT. Protein: CASSSLQGRTDTQYF.